The 9 T cell receptor beta chains below were found in one sample sequenced in a study of beta chain features in type 1 diabetes. Expressed TCRB transcripts were sequenced because the isolated RNA had all been reverse transcribed beforehand. Profiled with immunoSEQ multiplex PCR; TCRdb holds only in-frame clones, not every one. This sample has over 500,000 clones, with about 14% found just once. Sequenced input: naive CD4+ T cells from blood. The receptor source for this set is a man aged 18 to 30 in good health.

This clone was observed a few times. This sequence joins TRBV28 and TRBJ2-1; 9 bases fit TRBD1. CDR1 and CDR2 from the germline V gene are MDHEN and SYDVKM. Trimming took 5 bases from V and 6 from J; bases not matched to a gene: 8. The CDR3 covers 15 residues. The CDR3 protein is CASSVTGGGRNEQFF. CDR3 bases: TGTGCCAGCAGTGTCACAGGGGGCGGTCGCAATGAGCAGTTCTTC.

The J gene is TRBJ1-3, the V gene TRBV29-1; a weak D match, TRBD1 (5 bases). CDR3 size: 18 residues. V was trimmed by 4 bases and J by 2 bases, leaving 24 bases between them. Germline V lookup: CDR1 SQVTM, CDR2 ANQGSEA. The CDR3 bases are TGCAGCGTTGTGGTAGGGACCCGACGAAAGATGGCTGGAAACACCATATATTTT. Translated: CSVVVGTRRKMAGNTIYF.

In its sample, this clone was seen a few times. The gene calls are TRBV28 and TRBJ2-5; tentatively, D is TRBD1 (6 bases). The CDR3 runs 15 residues. V was cut by 3 bases and J by 1 base, with 12 bases left in between. Germline-derived CDR1 and CDR2 are MDHEN and SYDVKM. CDR3 DNA: TGTGCCAGCAGTTTTGTGGACAGAAGCCAAGAGACCCAGTACTTC. Residues: CASSFVDRSQETQYF.

This chain joins TRBV6-5 and TRBJ2-7; 7 bases fit TRBD1. Germline V lookup: CDR1 MNHEY, CDR2 SVGAGI. Trimming removed 1 base from V and 6 bases from J; junction bases left unmatched: 9. This CDR3 spans 15 amino acids. CDR3 sequence: CASSYLRLNRGEQYF. The CDR3 DNA follows: TGTGCCAGCAGTTACTTACGGCTGAACAGGGGCGAGCAGTACTTC.

The chain uses TRBV4-3 and TRBJ2-3; maybe TRBD2 (6 bases). The V gene lost 1 base and the J gene lost 4 bases, with 15 bases spanning the gap. This CDR3 spans 16 amino acids. Germline V gives CDR1 LGHNA, CDR2 YSLEER. CDR3 residues: CASSQARAGTADTQYF. The DNA for the CDR3 is TGCGCCAGCAGCCAAGCTAGGGCGGGAACCGCAGATACGCAGTATTTT.

The chain is built from TRBV4-3 and TRBJ1-1; no reliable D call. The CDR3 totals 14 residues. Germline CDR1 is LGHNA and CDR2 is YSLEER. The ends were cut back, 4 bases at V and 6 bases at J, with 15 bases in the middle. The CDR3 DNA sequence: TGCGCCAGCAGCCCCGGGGATAGGGTGGCTGAAGCTTTCTTT. Its translation: CASSPGDRVAEAFF.

This clone has a handful of counts. V is TRBV28 and J is TRBJ1-5; a possible D gene is TRBD1 (5 bases). The CDR3 runs 15 residues. Between the trimmed V and J ends, which lost 6 bases and 3 bases, there was a span of 15 bases. CDR1 is MDHEN, CDR2 SYDVKM, per germline. In DNA, the CDR3 is TGTGCCAGCAGGCGGGTGGGGGGTACCAATCAGCCCCAGCATTTT. It yields the protein CASRRVGGTNQPQHF. The variable domain in full, with the rest retrieved from reference TRBV28 and TRBJ1-5, is DVKVTQSSRYLVKRTGEKVFLECVQDMDHENMFWYRQDPGLGLRLIYFSYDVKMKEKGDIPEGYSVSREKKERFSLILESASTNQTSMYLCASRRVGGTNQPQHFGDGTRLSIL.

This chain connects TRBV28 to TRBJ1-1; D unresolved. The length of the CDR3 is 12 residues. V lost 5 bases and J 1 base, leaving 5 bases between the germline ends. Per the germline V gene, CDR1 is MDHEN and CDR2 is SYDVKM. CDR3 in amino acids: CASSVRNTEAFF. CDR3 in DNA: TGTGCCAGCAGTGTCCGGAACACTGAAGCTTTCTTT.

The genes are TRBV11-3 and TRBJ1-4; TRBD1 matches at 11 bases. The germline gives CDR1 SGHNT, CDR2 YENEEA. The CDR3 loop spans 19 amino acids. The trim removed 5 bases at V and 6 bases at J, leaving 17 bases unmatched. CDR3 coding DNA: TGTGCCAGCAGCCGGGGGTTGCTGGGACAGGGGGAGGAAGATGAAAAACTGTTTTTT. Amino acid sequence: CASSRGLLGQGEEDEKLFF. The whole variable domain, remainder taken from reference TRBV11-3 and TRBJ1-4, is EAGVVQSPRYKIIEKKQPVAFWCNPISGHNTLYWYLQNLGQGPELLIRYENEEAVDDSQLPKDRFSAERLKGVDSTLKIQPAELGDSAVYLCASSRGLLGQGEEDEKLFFGSGTQLSVL.